Presented here are 7 T cell receptor beta chains from one specimen sequenced in a study of T cells after yellow fever vaccination. TCRdb re-analysed the 5' RACE reads in MiXCR, keeping a single row per CDR3 protein. The sample contains some 500,000 distinct CDR3 sequences, less than 15% of which appear only once. The material sequenced was PBMCs, taken on the day of the yellow fever booster vaccination. Receptors were obtained from a man aged 30 to 39 who received the YFV17D yellow fever vaccine.

This clonotype was found many times. The rearrangement joins TRBV20-1 to TRBJ2-1; 10 bases are shared with TRBD2. J lost 5 bases, V lost 0 bases, and 7 bases had no gene match. The length of the CDR3 is 16 residues. The germline CDR1 and CDR2 sequences are DFQATT and SNEGSKA (reference sequence). The CDR3: CSARDSTSGLDNEQFF. The CDR3 region has the DNA TGCAGTGCTAGAGATTCGACTAGCGGGCTGGACAATGAGCAGTTCTTC.

V is TRBV30 and J is TRBJ2-4; 10 nucleotides align to TRBD1. The V and J ends lost 7 bases and 3 bases, in that order; junction bases with no gene match: 15. The CDR3 runs to 17 residues. The germline CDR1 and CDR2 sequences are GTSNPN and SVGIG (reference sequence). CDR3 sequence reads: CAYSGQGSMWVKNIQYF. The CDR3 DNA is TGTGCCTACTCGGGACAGGGGTCTATGTGGGTCAAAAACATTCAGTACTTC.

This clonotype was counted between two and nine times. V is TRBV4-3 and J is TRBJ1-2; D is undetermined. The CDR3 totals 16 residues. CDR1 and CDR2 (germline): LGHNA, YSLEER. Trimming shortened V by 0 bases and J by 4 bases, and 15 bases separated the two germline ends. CDR3 nucleotide sequence: TGCGCCAGCAGCCAAGATCTCGGTCCCGGGTTCTATGGCTACACCTTC. Its translation is CASSQDLGPGFYGYTF.

The V call is TRBV28, the J call TRBJ2-7; D gene uncertain. V shed 2 bases and J shed 2 bases, with 7 bases lying between them. Germline V gives CDR1 MDHEN, CDR2 SYDVKM. This CDR3 has 13 amino acids. The chain's CDR3 is CASSLGMAYEQYF. The CDR3 nucleotides read TGTGCCAGCAGTTTAGGCATGGCCTACGAGCAGTACTTC.

The V gene is TRBV3-1, the J gene TRBJ2-5; 9 bases are shared with TRBD2. The V gene's germline CDR1 is LGHDT and CDR2 YNNKEL (reference sequence). J gave up 0 bases and V 0 bases, and 5 bases lay outside the gene matches. This CDR3 is built from 17 residues. The CDR3 is CASSQDWPSGNQETQYF. The DNA of the CDR3 is TGTGCCAGCAGCCAAGATTGGCCTAGCGGGAACCAAGAGACCCAGTACTTC.

This clonotype showed up many times. The genes are TRBV7-9 and TRBJ2-5; unclear D gene. The germline V gene has CDR1 SEHNR and CDR2 FQNEAQ (reference sequence). CDR3 size: 13 residues. V dropped 3 bases and J dropped 1 base, with 6 bases sitting between them. The DNA of the CDR3 is TGTGCCAGCAGCTTGGTTGTCCAAGAGACCCAGTACTTC. Protein: CASSLVVQETQYF.

V gene TRBV6-2 or TRBV6-3 combines with J gene TRBJ2-7; D unclear. The V gene's germline CDR1 is MNHEY and CDR2 SVGEGT. V lost 6 bases, J lost 4 bases, and 22 bases lay in between. This CDR3 has 16 residues. The CDR3 sequence: CASSTIRRPPGYEQYF. CDR3 nucleotides: TGTGCCAGCAGCACCATCAGAAGACCCCCGGGTTACGAGCAGTACTTC.